The 32 T cell receptor beta chains listed next were all sequenced from one sample in a study of lymphopenia after photon versus proton radiotherapy. Sequenced by immunoSEQ multiplex PCR; TCRdb stores in-frame clones only, minus some. The sample carries about 42,000 clones, about 85% recorded once. Material: peripheral blood, obtained from a patient treated with proton-based radiotherapy. The receptors were gathered from a woman in her sixties or seventies with pancreatic cancer.

The gene calls are TRBV7-9 and TRBJ2-5; 8 bases are shared with TRBD2. The CDR3 is 18 residues long. Germline V gene lookup returns CDR1 SEHNR and CDR2 FQNEAQ (reference sequence). Trimming removed 1 base from V and 5 bases from J; junction bases left unmatched: 15. The CDR3 reads CASSLDYTVGLGNETQYF. CDR3 in DNA: TGTGCCAGCAGCTTAGATTACACTGTGGGACTAGGGAACGAGACCCAGTACTTC.

This clone was seen only once. This rearrangement joins TRBV18 to TRBJ2-3, with D possibly matching TRBD2 (5 bases). With 6 bases removed from V and 2 bases from J, the gap between germline ends came to 9 bases. The CDR3 length is 13 residues. Germline V CDR1 and CDR2: KGHSH, LQKENI. This chain's CDR3 is CASSRGNTDTQYF. CDR3 sequence (DNA): TGTGCCAGCTCCCGGGGAAACACAGATACGCAGTATTTT.

The gene calls are TRBV2 and TRBJ1-1, with D unresolved. With 4 bases removed from V and 1 base from J, the gap between germline ends came to 7 bases. This CDR3 has 13 amino acids. The germline V gene encodes CDR1 SNHLY and CDR2 FYNNEI. CDR3 loop: CASSVIGNTEAFF. The CDR3 DNA reads TGTGCCAGCAGTGTCATCGGGAACACTGAAGCTTTCTTT.

V is TRBV28 and J is TRBJ1-5; perhaps TRBD1 as D (6 bases). Germline V lookup: CDR1 MDHEN, CDR2 SYDVKM. The CDR3 spans 16 residues. With 3 bases removed from V and 4 bases from J, the gap between germline ends came to 16 bases. The CDR3 sequence: CASSLPTGGGNQPQHF. For the CDR3, the DNA is TGTGCCAGCAGTTTGCCGACAGGTGGGGGGAATCAGCCCCAGCATTTT.

The V gene is TRBV5-1, the J gene TRBJ2-2; 7 bases are shared with TRBD1. This CDR3 region has 16 residues. The ends lost 9 bases at V and 7 bases at J; junction bases unmatched: 18. The germline V gene encodes CDR1 SGHRS and CDR2 YFSETQ. This CDR3 is CATAIQGPPLVGELFF. As DNA, the CDR3 is TGCGCCACCGCAATACAGGGGCCTCCTTTAGTCGGGGAGCTGTTTTTT.

The chain carries TRBV19 and TRBJ2-7, with 10 positions matching TRBD2. The CDR3 has 14 amino acids. The germline CDR1 and CDR2 sequences are LNHDA and SQIVND (reference sequence). After removal of 6 bases from V and 5 bases from J, the junction contained 7 bases not matched to a gene. CDR3 nucleotide sequence: TGTGCCAGTAGCCTAGCGGGAGCTCTCCACGAGCAGTACTTC. It translates to CASSLAGALHEQYF.

This clone is a singleton in its sample. The chain links TRBV14 to TRBJ2-1, with no clear D. The CDR3 is 14 residues long. Germline V lookup: CDR1 SGHDN, CDR2 FVKESK. Trimming stripped 0 bases from V and 5 bases from J, with 8 bases between. The CDR3 DNA sequence: TGTGCCAGCAGCCAAGAATTCAGAAACAATGAGCAGTTCTTC. Encoded protein: CASSQEFRNNEQFF.

The chain couples TRBV2 to TRBJ1-1, with D possibly being TRBD1 (6 bases). The ends were cut back, 8 bases at V and 3 bases at J, with 16 bases in the middle. CDR3 length equals 14 residues. Germline assignment: CDR1 SNHLY and CDR2 FYNNEI. As DNA, the CDR3 is TGTGCCAGCCTCAGGACAGCTCTGGACACTGAAGCTTTCTTT. Amino acid sequence: CASLRTALDTEAFF.

This clone was seen a handful of times. The CDR3 sequence is CASSLISGGGGLGQPQHF. The CDR3 DNA reads as TGTGCCAGCAGTTTAATTTCTGGGGGGGGAGGGCTAGGACAGCCCCAGCATTTT. The chain employs TRBV28 and TRBJ1-5; D perhaps matches TRBD1 (5 bases). The V gene lost 2 bases and the J gene lost 7 bases, with 24 bases spanning the gap. The CDR3 has 18 amino acids. The germline V gene encodes CDR1 MDHEN and CDR2 SYDVKM.

CDR3 nucleotides: TGTGCCAGCGGGGCGGGAGGGGCAGATACGCAGTATTTT. Its protein is CASGAGGADTQYF. The chain has TRBV6-5 and TRBJ2-3, with TRBD2 identical over 9 bases. Looked up from germline, CDR1 is MNHEY and CDR2 is SVGAGI. V lost 8 bases, J lost 4 bases, and 4 bases stayed unmatched. CDR3 length: 13 residues.

The chain combines TRBV11-2 with TRBJ2-7, with 8 bases aligning to TRBD1. This CDR3 comprises 15 residues. Germline CDR1 is SGHAT and CDR2 is FQNNGV. With V trimmed by 7 bases and J by 2 bases, 10 bases remained unmatched. The CDR3 coding sequence is TGTGCCAGCACCAACCGCGGACAGGGTCCCTACGAGCAGTACTTC. Translated, it gives CASTNRGQGPYEQYF.

This chain connects TRBV27 to TRBJ2-7; 11 bases agree with TRBD2. The CDR3 extends over 16 amino acids. Trimming took 2 bases from V and 3 from J; bases not matched to a gene: 6. Germline loops: CDR1 MNHEY, CDR2 SMNVEV (reference sequence). This CDR3 is CASSLGASGGNYEQYF. In nucleotides, the CDR3 is TGTGCCAGCAGTTTAGGAGCTAGCGGGGGGAACTACGAGCAGTACTTC.

The rearrangement uses TRBV7-2 and TRBJ2-5; D gene unclear. Germline V gene lookup returns CDR1 SGHTA and CDR2 FQGNSA. The V gene lost 5 bases and the J gene lost 7 bases, with 8 bases spanning the gap. The CDR3 runs to 11 residues. For the CDR3, the DNA is TGTGCCAGCAGCCACATGGGGACCCAGTACTTC. This encodes CASSHMGTQYF.

This clone showed up just a few times. This chain connects TRBV29-1 to TRBJ2-1; D may be TRBD1 (6 bases). This CDR3 region has 11 residues. CDR1 SQVTM and CDR2 ANQGSEA come from the germline V gene. The V end lost 6 bases, the J end lost 4 bases, and 7 bases lay between the germline ends. In DNA form, the CDR3 reads TGCAGCGTAGGGGGTTACAATGAGCAGTTCTTC. This codes for CSVGGYNEQFF.

The chain carries TRBV6-5 and TRBJ1-2; a possible D gene is TRBD1 (5 bases). This CDR3 has 15 residues. Germline V CDR1 and CDR2: MNHEY, SVGAGI. Deletions cut 0 bases from V and 4 bases from J, with 12 bases between. The CDR3 here is CASSYSGVGPYGYTF. The CDR3 region has the DNA TGTGCCAGCAGTTACTCAGGGGTAGGACCCTATGGCTACACCTTC.

In DNA form, the CDR3 reads TGTGCCAGCAGACAGGGGGCGAGGGAGCAGTACTTC. Translation: CASRQGAREQYF. This chain joins TRBV5-6 and TRBJ2-5; TRBD1 matches at 9 bases. CDR1 is SGHDT and CDR2 is YYEEEE in the germline V gene. CDR3 length equals 12 residues. Trimming removed 5 bases from V and 11 bases from J; junction bases left unmatched: 7.

The chain carries TRBV7-8 and TRBJ1-3; D is possibly TRBD1 (6 bases). V was pared by 3 bases and J by 4 bases, with 13 bases between. The germline gives CDR1 SGHVS, CDR2 FQNEAQ. The CDR3 loop spans 15 amino acids. The CDR3 reads CASSFSAGTGNTIYF. The CDR3, as DNA: TGTGCCAGCAGCTTTTCGGCAGGGACAGGAAACACCATATATTTT. Using reference TRBV7-8 and TRBJ1-3 for the parts outside the CDR3, the full variable domain is GAGVSQSPRYKVAKRGQDVALRCDPISGHVSLFWYQQALGQGPEFLTYFQNEAQLDKSGLPSDRFFAERPEGSVSTLKIQRTQQEDSAVYLCASSFSAGTGNTIYFGEGSWLTVV.

The genes are TRBV28 and TRBJ1-5; D gene unclear. Germline CDR1 and CDR2: MDHEN and SYDVKM. V was cut by 1 base and J by 4 bases, with 11 bases left in between. This CDR3 is 15 amino acids long. The CDR3 nucleotides are TGTGCCAGCAGTTTATTTAGGGTCGTAAATCAGCCCCAGCATTTT. This sequence encodes CASSLFRVVNQPQHF. The whole variable domain, remainder taken from reference TRBV28 and TRBJ1-5, is DVKVTQSSRYLVKRTGEKVFLECVQDMDHENMFWYRQDPGLGLRLIYFSYDVKMKEKGDIPEGYSVSREKKERFSLILESASTNQTSMYLCASSLFRVVNQPQHFGDGTRLSIL.

This clone was observed once. V gene TRBV28 combines with J gene TRBJ2-1; no clear D gene. V was shortened by 6 bases and J by 2 bases, with 8 bases between the two germline ends. Germline CDR1 is MDHEN and CDR2 is SYDVKM. The CDR3 runs 13 residues. The CDR3 DNA is TGTGCCAGCAGCCCCGGAGCCTACAATGAGCAGTTCTTC. Translating gives CASSPGAYNEQFF. Full variable domain (remainder filled in from reference TRBV28 and TRBJ2-1): DVKVTQSSRYLVKRTGEKVFLECVQDMDHENMFWYRQDPGLGLRLIYFSYDVKMKEKGDIPEGYSVSREKKERFSLILESASTNQTSMYLCASSPGAYNEQFFGPGTRLTVL.

J is TRBJ2-6 and V is TRBV5-8; 10 bases agree with TRBD1. Trimming removed 4 bases from V and 0 bases from J; junction bases left unmatched: 10. This CDR3 comprises 19 residues. Germline-derived CDR1 and CDR2 are SGHTS and YDEGEE. CDR3 sequence reads: CASSQLWTGGTSGANVLTF. The CDR3 nucleotides are TGTGCCAGCAGCCAGTTGTGGACAGGGGGAACCTCTGGGGCCAACGTCCTGACTTTC.

The chain uses TRBV2 and TRBJ1-4; unclear D gene. Per the germline V gene, CDR1 is SNHLY and CDR2 is FYNNEI. This CDR3 is built from 16 residues. V gave up 6 bases and J gave up 7 bases, with 21 bases separating them. CDR3 nucleotide sequence: TGTGCCAGCAGCGAGCTTCGACGAGGAGCAGGTGAAAAACTGTTTTTT. Encoded protein: CASSELRRGAGEKLFF.

The gene calls are TRBV2 and TRBJ1-5, with D possibly matching TRBD1 (5 bases). The CDR3 is 14 residues long. Trimming took 7 bases from V and 4 from J, leaving 14 bases between them. Germline assignment: CDR1 SNHLY and CDR2 FYNNEI. The CDR3 loop reads CASNVRGGNQPQHF. The CDR3 DNA is TGTGCCAGCAATGTACGGGGGGGAAATCAGCCCCAGCATTTT.

V is TRBV30 and J is TRBJ1-1, with a possible D match to TRBD1 (5 bases). V gave up 7 bases and J gave up 4 bases, with 34 bases separating them. The CDR3 covers 19 residues. The germline CDR1 and CDR2 sequences are GTSNPN and SVGIG (reference sequence). CDR3 in DNA: TGTGCCTCCACCCCTCCGGGACTAGCGGGAGGGCGAGGGTCCACTGAAGCTTTCTTT. Protein sequence: CASTPPGLAGGRGSTEAFF. The full variable domain, its missing parts supplied by reference TRBV30 and TRBJ1-1, is SQTIHQWPATLVQPVGSPLSLECTVEGTSNPNLYWYRQAAGRGLQLLFYSVGIGQISSEVPQNLSASRPQDRQFILSSKKLLLSDSGFYLCASTPPGLAGGRGSTEAFFGQGTRLTVV.

The J gene is TRBJ1-5, the V gene TRBV27; D may be TRBD1 (6 bases). In germline, CDR1 is MNHEY, CDR2 SMNVEV (reference sequence). The ends were cut back, 3 bases at V and 8 bases at J, with 14 bases in the middle. This CDR3 spans 14 amino acids. CDR3 nucleotides: TGTGCCAGCAGTTTTAGGGGGGGGCAGGAGCCCCAGCATTTT. Encoded protein: CASSFRGGQEPQHF.

The chain links TRBV28 to TRBJ2-7, with TRBD1 matching over 9 bases. Germline V gene lookup returns CDR1 MDHEN and CDR2 SYDVKM. The CDR3 is 14 amino acids. The ends lost 6 bases at V and 5 bases at J; junction bases unmatched: 8. CDR3 in DNA: TGTGCCAGCAGCCGAGGGACAGGGCGGGACGAGCAGTACTTC. It specifies CASSRGTGRDEQYF.

The V and J genes are TRBV30 and TRBJ2-1, with 10 bases identical to TRBD2. Germline lookup yields CDR1 GTSNPN and CDR2 SVGIG (reference sequence). This CDR3 is 14 amino acids long. V lost 3 bases and J lost 2; bases outside the gene matches: 1. The CDR3 nucleotides are TGTGCCTGGAGAACTAGCGGGACCTACAATGAGCAGTTCTTC. Protein: CAWRTSGTYNEQFF.

J is TRBJ1-6 and V is TRBV5-1, with D unclear. In germline, CDR1 is SGHRS, CDR2 YFSETQ. Trimming removed 1 base from V and 8 bases from J, with 13 bases in between. The CDR3 length is 15 residues. CDR3 coding DNA: TGCGCCAGCAGCTTGCTCGATCCGACCGATTCACCCCTCCACTTT. Protein: CASSLLDPTDSPLHF.

This clone has a single count. The chain has TRBV19 and TRBJ1-1; 7 nucleotides line up with TRBD1. The CDR3 is made up of 15 amino acids. The V and J ends lost 4 bases and 6 bases, in that order; junction bases with no gene match: 11. Per the germline V gene, CDR1 is LNHDA and CDR2 is SQIVND (reference sequence). CDR3 in amino acids: CASSKGTAQGSEAFF. The CDR3 nucleotides read TGTGCCAGTAGTAAAGGGACAGCCCAGGGGTCTGAAGCTTTCTTT.

The V and J genes are TRBV7-9 and TRBJ2-7; tentatively, D is TRBD1 or TRBD2 (6 bases each). The CDR3 sequence is 13 residues long. V lost 5 bases to trimming and J lost 4 bases, with 12 bases between them. CDR1 and CDR2 (germline): SEHNR, FQNEAQ (reference sequence). Here the CDR3 reads CASSAGTPYEQYF. CDR3 DNA sequence: TGTGCCAGCAGCGCGGGGACACCTTACGAGCAGTACTTC.

The rearrangement links TRBV7-8 to TRBJ2-7; D call uncertain. Germline-derived CDR1 and CDR2 are SGHVS and FQNEAQ. The CDR3 loop spans 13 amino acids. V was trimmed by 1 base and J by 2 bases, leaving 6 bases between them. The CDR3, as DNA: TGTGCCAGCAGCTTAGACCGCGCCTACGAGCAGTACTTC. Residues: CASSLDRAYEQYF.

This clone was detected only once. This rearrangement joins TRBV28 to TRBJ2-7, with D tentatively TRBD2 (5 bases). The CDR3 extends over 14 amino acids. Between the trimmed V and J ends, which lost 2 bases and 2 bases, there was a span of 10 bases. In germline, CDR1 is MDHEN, CDR2 SYDVKM. The CDR3 region is CASSLEGSAYEQYF. CDR3 DNA sequence: TGTGCCAGCAGTTTAGAGGGCAGTGCCTACGAGCAGTACTTC.

The chain couples TRBV6-1 to TRBJ2-6; D tentatively fits TRBD1 or TRBD2 (5 bases each). This CDR3 has 18 amino acids. Trimming stripped 1 base from V and 2 bases from J, with 15 bases between. Germline V gives CDR1 MNHNS, CDR2 SASEGT. The CDR3 loop is CASSEDFFGGPGANVLTF. In nucleotides, the CDR3 is TGTGCCAGCAGTGAAGATTTTTTTGGGGGTCCTGGGGCCAACGTCCTGACTTTC.